A single sample gave rise to the 30 T cell receptor beta chains below, sequenced in a study of PD-1 blockade in classical Hodgkin lymphoma. The data were produced by immunoSEQ multiplex PCR, yet TCRdb's version contains in-frame clones alone and is incomplete. The table records about 97,000 clones, roughly 88% of them present only once. After autologous stem cell transplantation all patients relapsed, and prior brentuximab vedotin exposure differed between cohorts. The sample consisted of peripheral blood mononuclear cells (PBMCs), taken at baseline. The source is a human donor with classical Hodgkin lymphoma.

The rearrangement links TRBV11-2 to TRBJ2-3, with a tentative D call TRBD2 (7 bases). V shed 2 bases and J shed 4 bases, with 16 bases lying between them. The CDR3 has 16 residues. The germline gives CDR1 SGHAT, CDR2 FQNNGV. The CDR3 region is CASSLKGGGLPDTQYF. The CDR3 nucleotides are TGTGCCAGCAGCTTAAAAGGAGGGGGACTACCAGATACGCAGTATTTT. The full variable domain, in which reference TRBV11-2 and TRBJ2-3 provide the parts outside the CDR3, is EAGVAQSPRYKIIEKRQSVAFWCNPISGHATLYWYQQILGQGPKLLIQFQNNGVVDDSQLPKDRFSAERLKGVDSTLKIQPAKLEDSAVYLCASSLKGGGLPDTQYFGPGTRLTVL.

The chain couples TRBV5-1 to TRBJ2-2, with D unresolved. V lost 2 bases, J lost 6 bases, and 17 bases lay in between. The length of the CDR3 is 16 residues. In germline, CDR1 is SGHRS, CDR2 YFSETQ. The CDR3 DNA reads as TGCGCCAGCAGCTTTACTGAAGGGCTATTACCCGGGGAGCTGTTTTTT. Protein product: CASSFTEGLLPGELFF.

This rearrangement joins TRBV5-6 to TRBJ1-5; the D gene is possibly TRBD1 (5 bases). CDR3 length equals 13 residues. V was trimmed by 3 bases and J by 5 bases, leaving 9 bases between them. Germline V lookup: CDR1 SGHDT, CDR2 YYEEEE. CDR3 sequence reads: CASSSQGDQPQHF. The CDR3 DNA reads TGTGCCAGCAGCTCCCAGGGTGATCAGCCCCAGCATTTT.

This CDR3 is CASSTGGTSGSQETQYF. In DNA form, the CDR3 reads TGTGCCAGCAGCACAGGCGGGACTAGCGGGAGCCAAGAGACCCAGTACTTC. The rearrangement uses TRBV11-3 and TRBJ2-5; 14 nucleotides agree with TRBD2. V was pared by 5 bases and J by 1 base, with 6 bases of the junction left unmatched. CDR1 and CDR2 (germline): SGHNT, YENEEA. This CDR3 spans 17 amino acids.

This clone was picked up one time. The chain combines TRBV19 with TRBJ2-2, with 10 bases aligning to TRBD2. This CDR3 is 17 amino acids long. Per the germline V gene, CDR1 is LNHDA and CDR2 is SQIVND (reference sequence). V shed 3 bases and J 0 bases; nucleotides not matched to a gene: 4. CDR3 sequence (DNA): TGTGCCAGTAGTATCCGAGCGGGAGGGGCGAACACCGGGGAGCTGTTTTTT. This sequence encodes CASSIRAGGANTGELFF.

The rearrangement joins TRBV25-1 to TRBJ2-3; D is ambiguous. Trimming pared 6 bases from V and 3 bases from J, leaving 16 bases between. The CDR3 sequence is 15 residues long. Germline-derived CDR1 and CDR2 are MGHDK and SYGVNS. The CDR3 bases are TGTGCCAGCAGGGCCCCCGGAGTCAGGACAGATACGCAGTATTTT. As protein: CASRAPGVRTDTQYF.

The CDR3 is CASSHGGADTQYF. In nucleotides, the CDR3 is TGTGCCAGCAGCCACGGGGGGGCAGATACGCAGTATTTT. This chain links TRBV14 with TRBJ2-3; 8 bases are shared with TRBD2. The CDR3 runs to 13 residues. The germline CDR1 and CDR2 sequences are SGHDN and FVKESK. V lost 3 bases and J lost 4; bases outside the gene matches: 0.

This rearrangement joins TRBV14 to TRBJ2-2; D possibly corresponds to TRBD1 (6 bases). V dropped 4 bases and J dropped 3 bases, with 12 bases sitting between them. Germline lookup yields CDR1 SGHDN and CDR2 FVKESK. This CDR3 has 15 residues. Written as DNA, the CDR3 is TGTGCCAGCAGCCCCTACAGGGCCCACACCGGGGAGCTGTTTTTT. Its protein is CASSPYRAHTGELFF.

The chain uses TRBV9 and TRBJ2-1; D remains unclear. V lost 7 bases and J 0 bases, leaving 8 bases between the germline ends. Germline CDR1 SGDLS, CDR2 YYNGEE. The CDR3 runs 13 residues. The CDR3 nucleotides are TGTGCCAGCGGCCTCAGCTCCTACAATGAGCAGTTCTTC. The encoded protein is CASGLSSYNEQFF.

The chain is built from TRBV19 and TRBJ2-2; 7 bases line up with TRBD2. Germline V lookup: CDR1 LNHDA, CDR2 SQIVND (reference sequence). This CDR3 has 16 amino acids. J gave up 1 base and V 3 bases, and 5 bases lay outside the gene matches. CDR3 nucleotides: TGTGCCAGTAGTATCTTGACTAGCTTGAACACCGGGGAGCTGTTTTTT. Protein sequence: CASSILTSLNTGELFF.

The rearrangement links TRBV9 to TRBJ1-3, with a tentative D call TRBD1 (5 bases). The germline V gene has CDR1 SGDLS and CDR2 YYNGEE. With 2 bases removed from V and 0 bases from J, the gap between germline ends came to 9 bases. CDR3 size: 15 residues. Here the CDR3 DNA reads TGTGCCAGCAGCGTGATGGGACTCTCTGGAAACACCATATATTTT. Translating it yields CASSVMGLSGNTIYF.

The chain uses TRBV4-2 and TRBJ2-1; D is undetermined. The CDR3 sequence is 14 residues long. Trimming shortened V by 0 bases and J by 0 bases, and 3 bases separated the two germline ends. Germline V CDR1 and CDR2: LGHNA, YNFKEQ. The CDR3 protein is CASSQDASYNEQFF. CDR3 bases: TGTGCCAGCAGCCAAGATGCCTCCTACAATGAGCAGTTCTTC.

The chain joins TRBV7-9 to TRBJ1-1; no reliable D call. V lost 5 bases to trimming and J lost 1 base, with 8 bases between them. Germline V gene data show CDR1 as SEHNR and CDR2 as FQNEAQ (reference sequence). The CDR3 runs 13 residues. The CDR3 nucleotides read TGTGCCAGCAGCCAAACTCAGAACACTGAAGCTTTCTTT. Translated, it gives CASSQTQNTEAFF.

This sequence joins TRBV5-1 and TRBJ2-5; weak D call: TRBD2 (5 bases). Germline values: CDR1 SGHRS, CDR2 YFSETQ. The CDR3 sequence is 13 residues long. Trimming pared 4 bases from V and 3 bases from J, leaving 10 bases between. CDR3 protein: CASSPGWEETQYF. As DNA, the CDR3 is TGCGCCAGCAGCCCGGGGTGGGAAGAGACCCAGTACTTC. Combining the CDR3 with reference TRBV5-1 and TRBJ2-5 gives the whole variable domain KAGVTQTPRYLIKTRGQQVTLSCSPISGHRSVSWYQQTPGQGLQFLFEYFSETQRNKGNFPGRFSGRQFSNSRSEMNVSTLELGDSALYLCASSPGWEETQYFGPGTRLLVL.

This clone has a single count. V and J are TRBV7-2 and TRBJ2-7, with D hard to call. This CDR3 has 12 amino acids. Trimming removed 4 bases from V and 4 bases from J, with 8 bases in between. Germline V CDR1 and CDR2: SGHTA, FQGNSA. The CDR3 sequence is CASSSRPYEQYF. The DNA for the CDR3 is TGTGCCAGCAGCTCTCGGCCTTACGAGCAGTACTTC.

This rearrangement joins TRBV7-2 to TRBJ1-2; TRBD1 aligns across 11 bases. V lost 0 bases to trimming and J lost 8 bases; unmatched junction nucleotides: 14. Germline V gene sequence: CDR1 SGHTA, CDR2 FQGNSA. This CDR3 has 18 residues. The CDR3 bases are TGTGCCAGCAGCTTAGCAGGTCCGGGACAGGGGGGGATTGGAGGCTACACCTTC. As protein: CASSLAGPGQGGIGGYTF.

This chain links TRBV5-1 with TRBJ2-3; D is unresolved. The CDR3 contains 16 residues. Germline CDR1 and CDR2: SGHRS and YFSETQ. Trimming stripped 0 bases from V and 1 base from J, with 12 bases between. The CDR3 region is CASSLAVSVGTDTQYF. In DNA form, the CDR3 reads TGCGCCAGCAGCTTGGCGGTGTCTGTTGGCACAGATACGCAGTATTTT.

A word on this clone: Different DNA sequences within this sample yield the same CDR3. The V gene is TRBV6-5, the J gene TRBJ1-5; D is unresolved. The CDR3 is 12 amino acids. Germline V gene lookup returns CDR1 MNHEY and CDR2 SVGAGI. V was pared by 4 bases and J by 6 bases, with 7 bases between. This CDR3 reads CASSSRGQPQHF. In DNA, the CDR3 is TGTGCCAGCAGTTCTCGGGGTCAGCCCCAGCATTTT.

This chain joins TRBV9 and TRBJ2-3, with 9 bases aligning to TRBD1. Germline V lookup: CDR1 SGDLS, CDR2 YYNGEE. The CDR3 is made up of 17 amino acids. V lost 0 bases and J lost 3; bases outside the gene matches: 8. Here the CDR3 DNA reads TGTGCCAGCAGCGTAGAAGGAAAGGACAGGGGAACAGATACGCAGTATTTT. Translation gives CASSVEGKDRGTDTQYF.

In its sample, this clone was seen once. J is TRBJ2-5 and V is TRBV2, with D possibly matching TRBD2 (6 bases). The V gene's germline CDR1 is SNHLY and CDR2 FYNNEI. The V gene lost 7 bases and the J gene lost 2 bases, with 20 bases spanning the gap. The CDR3 is 16 amino acids. CDR3 DNA: TGTGCCAGCACTCAAGGAGGGGCTAGCGTACAAGAGACCCAGTACTTC. Translating it yields CASTQGGASVQETQYF.

V gene TRBV11-3 combines with J gene TRBJ2-7, with D perhaps TRBD2 (5 bases). Deletions cut 4 bases from V and 7 bases from J, with 14 bases between. The CDR3 covers 13 residues. The germline CDR1 and CDR2 sequences are SGHNT and YENEEA. This CDR3 reads CASSWQTRGEQYF. Here the CDR3 DNA reads TGTGCCAGCAGCTGGCAGACTCGCGGGGAGCAGTACTTC.

J is TRBJ1-2 and V is TRBV2; 7 bases agree with TRBD1. The CDR3 is 15 amino acids. Losses at the gene ends were 1 base for V and 7 bases for J; bases not matched to a gene: 9. Per germline, CDR1 SNHLY and CDR2 FYNNEI. The CDR3 nucleotides read TGTGCCAGCAGTGAAGGAGGACAGGACTTGGGTGGCTACACCTTC. It encodes CASSEGGQDLGGYTF.

As to this clone: A junction end diverges from the germline sequence, so it may reflect a read error. This chain uses TRBV19 with TRBJ1-3; D is unresolved. Germline V lookup: CDR1 LNHDA, CDR2 SQIVND (reference sequence). There are 12 residues in the CDR3. CDR3 coding DNA: TGTGCCAGTAGTATAGACTTCAGAACCCGGACCTTT. Protein sequence: CASSIDFRTRTF.

The chain combines TRBV15 with TRBJ1-2; D remains unclear. Trimming shortened V by 7 bases and J by 4 bases, and 13 bases separated the two germline ends. CDR1 is LNHNV, CDR2 YYDKDF, per germline (reference sequence). The CDR3 is 13 residues long. The CDR3 spells CATTPGVGYGYTF. As DNA, the CDR3 is TGTGCCACCACCCCCGGGGTTGGCTATGGCTACACCTTC.

The CDR3 bases are TGTGCCAGCAGCGCCAGTCCGGGACGGGCTGGTGTTGAGCAGTTCTTC. It codes for CASSASPGRAGVEQFF. The chain uses TRBV4-2 and TRBJ2-1; tentatively, D is TRBD1 or TRBD2 (5 bases each). The V and J ends lost 5 bases and 9 bases respectively, with 23 bases between them. This CDR3 region has 16 residues. Germline-derived CDR1 and CDR2 are LGHNA and YNFKEQ.

This clone was picked up one time. This chain links TRBV4-3 with TRBJ2-3; TRBD1 agrees at 8 bases. Germline V CDR1 and CDR2: LGHNA, YSLEER. This CDR3 region has 16 residues. Trimming at V came to 3 bases and at J to 1 base, leaving 6 bases not matched to a gene. CDR3: CASSQTPGQGTDTQYF. In nucleotides, the CDR3 is TGCGCCAGCAGCCAGACTCCGGGACAGGGCACAGATACGCAGTATTTT.

The chain couples TRBV10-3 to TRBJ2-7; TRBD2 matches 7 bases. The germline gives CDR1 ENHRY, CDR2 SYGVKD. CDR3 length: 14 residues. The V gene end was trimmed by 6 bases and the J gene end by 3 bases; junction bases not matched to a gene: 8. The CDR3 region has the DNA TGTGCCATCAGGGACGGGACTAACTACTACGAGCAGTACTTC. Translated: CAIRDGTNYYEQYF.

The chain recombines TRBV11-2 with TRBJ2-1; 11 nucleotides align to TRBD2. After removal of 4 bases from V and 4 bases from J, the junction contained 12 bases not matched to a gene. The CDR3 length is 18 residues. The germline V gene encodes CDR1 SGHAT and CDR2 FQNNGV. DNA of the CDR3: TGTGCCAGCAGCTCCTCAGGACTAGCGGGCGGGGAGTACAATGAGCAGTTCTTC. Translating it yields CASSSSGLAGGEYNEQFF.

The chain joins TRBV18 to TRBJ1-4; D unclear. The V gene lost 5 bases and the J gene lost 0 bases, with 10 bases spanning the gap. The germline V gene has CDR1 KGHSH and CDR2 LQKENI. This CDR3 contains 15 residues. CDR3 coding DNA: TGTGCCAGCTCATCCGGACTCTCAACTAATGAAAAACTGTTTTTT. It codes for CASSSGLSTNEKLFF.

The chain couples TRBV19 to TRBJ1-5; tentatively, D is TRBD1 (5 bases). V lost 6 bases and J 0 bases, leaving 21 bases between the germline ends. In germline, CDR1 is LNHDA, CDR2 SQIVND (reference sequence). This CDR3 is 18 amino acids long. In DNA, the CDR3 is TGTGCCAGTAGCCAGACAGCGACACGCGCAACTAGCAATCAGCCCCAGCATTTT. It translates to CASSQTATRATSNQPQHF.